The 11 T cell receptor beta chains reported below all come from one sample, sequenced in a study of PD-L1 blockade in urothelial cancer (dated by TCRdb to 2017 to 2019). The intended sense of this specimen's time point label: pretreatment peripheral blood. The receptor library was made with the immunoSEQ multiplex PCR assay. TCRdb holds this immuneACCESS table with in-frame rearrangements only. Some clones are missing; in checked studies, unresolved V genes explain under half, and the rest has no known cause. A total of tens of thousands of clones appear in this sample, around 85% of them only once. About 6.7% of the sample is held by the ten biggest clonotypes. The sequences come from PBMCs, collected around atezolizumab (anti-PD-L1) treatment. The receptors were gathered from a man aged 35-49 years with urothelial cancer.

V and J are TRBV5-1 and TRBJ2-1, with 9 bases identical to TRBD2. Trimming removed 0 bases from V and 2 bases from J; junction bases left unmatched: 3. Germline values: CDR1 SGHRS, CDR2 YFSETQ. CDR3 size: 16 residues. The chain's CDR3 is CASSLASGIPYNEQFF. The CDR3 coding sequence is TGCGCCAGCAGCTTGGCTAGCGGGATTCCCTACAATGAGCAGTTCTTC. The full variable domain, completed using reference TRBV5-1 and TRBJ2-1, is KAGVTQTPRYLIKTRGQQVTLSCSPISGHRSVSWYQQTPGQGLQFLFEYFSETQRNKGNFPGRFSGRQFSNSRSEMNVSTLELGDSALYLCASSLASGIPYNEQFFGPGTRLTVL.

This clone was counted once. This chain connects TRBV28 to TRBJ2-7, with 7 bases matching TRBD1. Per the germline V gene, CDR1 is MDHEN and CDR2 is SYDVKM. The CDR3 consists of 16 residues. Trimming took 6 bases from V and 2 from J; bases not matched to a gene: 13. Written as DNA, the CDR3 is TGTGCCAGCAGCCCAGACAAAACAGGGGCACCCTACGAGCAGTACTTC. Protein: CASSPDKTGAPYEQYF.

The genes are TRBV4-3 and TRBJ1-5; D is unresolved. Germline V gene lookup returns CDR1 LGHNA and CDR2 YSLEER. The CDR3 loop spans 13 amino acids. V was cut by 0 bases and J by 6 bases, with 6 bases left in between. Here the CDR3 DNA reads TGCGCCAGCAGCCAAGAACTCACTCAGCCCCAGCATTTT. Encoded protein: CASSQELTQPQHF.

The gene calls are TRBV5-1 and TRBJ2-1; TRBD1 matches at 7 bases. V gave up 4 bases and J gave up 3 bases; unmatched junction bases: 1. The CDR3 is made up of 13 amino acids. Germline V gives CDR1 SGHRS, CDR2 YFSETQ. The CDR3: CASSRDSYNEQFF. CDR3 sequence (DNA): TGCGCCAGCAGCAGGGACAGCTACAATGAGCAGTTCTTC. Together with reference TRBV5-1 and TRBJ2-1, the CDR3 gives the full variable domain: KAGVTQTPRYLIKTRGQQVTLSCSPISGHRSVSWYQQTPGQGLQFLFEYFSETQRNKGNFPGRFSGRQFSNSRSEMNVSTLELGDSALYLCASSRDSYNEQFFGPGTRLTVL.

The chain combines TRBV5-6 with TRBJ1-1; 9 nucleotides match TRBD1. The V and J ends lost 7 bases and 7 bases, in that order; junction bases with no gene match: 14. The CDR3 loop spans 15 amino acids. The germline gives CDR1 SGHDT, CDR2 YYEEEE. In nucleotides, the CDR3 is TGTGCCAGCCGACCTACCGGGACAGGGTCAATTGAAGCTTTCTTT. Amino acid sequence: CASRPTGTGSIEAFF.

This chain uses TRBV6-1 with TRBJ2-6; unclear D gene. V gave up 7 bases and J gave up 0 bases, with 7 bases separating them. Germline CDR1 is MNHNS and CDR2 is SASEGT. This CDR3 spans 14 amino acids. DNA of the CDR3: TGTGCCAGCATAAAGAGCTCTGGGGCCAACGTCCTGACTTTC. Translation gives CASIKSSGANVLTF.

The gene calls are TRBV18 and TRBJ2-6; D gene unclear. Germline loops: CDR1 KGHSH, CDR2 LQKENI. This CDR3 has 14 amino acids. Between the trimmed V and J ends, which lost 3 bases and 2 bases, there was a span of 5 bases. The CDR3 DNA reads as TGTGCCAGCTCACCTCGTACTGGGGCCAACGTCCTGACTTTC. Protein product: CASSPRTGANVLTF.

This chain links TRBV30 with TRBJ2-7, with 11 positions matching TRBD2. This CDR3 contains 15 residues. The V and J ends lost 4 bases and 4 bases, in that order; junction bases with no gene match: 9. CDR1 and CDR2 (germline): GTSNPN, SVGIG (reference sequence). In DNA form, the CDR3 reads TGTGCCTGGAACTCTGGTACTAGCGGGAGTTACGAGCAGTACTTC. This codes for CAWNSGTSGSYEQYF.

This clone was observed a single time. This chain links TRBV29-1 with TRBJ2-7; 8 nucleotides align to TRBD1. Germline assignment: CDR1 SQVTM and CDR2 ANQGSEA. The CDR3 has 15 residues. J was trimmed by 0 bases and V by 0 bases; bases with no gene match: 4. The CDR3 loop is CSVEDGTGLSYEQYF. CDR3 DNA sequence: TGCAGCGTTGAAGACGGGACAGGACTCTCCTACGAGCAGTACTTC.

This chain joins TRBV18 and TRBJ2-2, with 8 bases fitting TRBD1. This CDR3 region has 14 residues. Trimming cost V 5 bases and J 4 bases; bases outside gene matches: 3. Germline V gene data show CDR1 as KGHSH and CDR2 as LQKENI. The DNA of the CDR3 is TGTGCCAGCTCAGAACAGGGGGGCACCGGGGAGCTGTTTTTT. Translated, it gives CASSEQGGTGELFF.

V usage is TRBV7-2 and J usage is TRBJ2-5; TRBD1 matches 7 bases. Losses at the gene ends were 3 bases for V and 2 bases for J; bases not matched to a gene: 6. The CDR3 has 15 residues. Germline V gene lookup returns CDR1 SGHTA and CDR2 FQGNSA. Written as DNA, the CDR3 is TGTGCCAGCAGCTTCCTCGGGACAGCACAAGAGACCCAGTACTTC. Translated, it gives CASSFLGTAQETQYF.